The 21 T cell receptor beta chains listed next were all sequenced from one sample in a study of cytomegalovirus exposure and HLA in healthy donors. PCR involved 60 Vbeta and 13 Jbeta primers. Repertoires were generated with immunoSEQ multiplex PCR, while TCRdb's copy carries only in-frame clones and drops some. In the table there are over 150,000 clones, around 80% of which are singletons. Sequencing was carried out using PBMCs. Receptors were obtained from a woman in her forties or fifties in good health and CMV-seropositive.

J is TRBJ2-1 and V is TRBV18; TRBD2 agrees at 9 bases. The length of the CDR3 is 15 residues. CDR1 is KGHSH, CDR2 LQKENI, per germline. J lost 6 bases, V lost 2 bases, and 5 bases had no gene match. In DNA form, the CDR3 reads TGTGCCAGCTCACCAAGGACTAGCGATTTCAATGAGCAGTTCTTC. It encodes CASSPRTSDFNEQFF.

The DNA for the CDR3 is TGTGCCAGCAGCCCGCCGGTCCACGGGTCTTCCTGGGGCTACACCTTC. Its translation: CASSPPVHGSSWGYTF. This chain connects TRBV6-6 to TRBJ1-2; D remains unclear. The length of the CDR3 is 16 residues. V was cut by 6 bases and J by 8 bases, with 25 bases left in between. Germline V gene data show CDR1 as MNHNY and CDR2 as SVGAGI (reference sequence).

There are a few counts of this clone. This sample includes further DNA sequences coding for the same CDR3. The chain is built from TRBV4-2 and TRBJ2-4, with no clear D. The CDR3 is 17 amino acids. The V end was cut by 0 bases, the J end by 0 bases, with 12 bases between. Germline V gives CDR1 LGHNA, CDR2 YNFKEQ. The CDR3 loop reads CASSQDLTELAKNIQYF. CDR3 nucleotides: TGTGCCAGCAGCCAAGATCTAACAGAGTTAGCCAAAAACATTCAGTACTTC.

This clone was found a few times. V and J are TRBV18 and TRBJ1-5; weak D call: TRBD1 (6 bases). Trimming took 5 bases from V and 4 from J, leaving 15 bases between them. Germline loops: CDR1 KGHSH, CDR2 LQKENI. CDR3 length: 15 residues. The CDR3 here is CASSNRTAPNQPQHF. In nucleotides, the CDR3 is TGTGCCAGCTCAAATCGGACAGCACCTAATCAGCCCCAGCATTTT. The whole variable domain, filled in from reference TRBV18 and TRBJ1-5, reads NAGVMQNPRHLVRRRGQEARLRCSPMKGHSHVYWYRQLPEEGLKFMVYLQKENIIDESGMPKERFSAEFPKEGPSILRIQQVVRGDSAAYFCASSNRTAPNQPQHFGDGTRLSIL.

The V call is TRBV15, the J call TRBJ2-1, with 8 bases matching TRBD2. Germline V gene sequence: CDR1 LNHNV, CDR2 YYDKDF (reference sequence). With V trimmed by 5 bases and J by 7 bases, 7 bases remained unmatched. This CDR3 comprises 14 residues. CDR3 region: CATSLAGTRNEQFF. CDR3 DNA: TGTGCCACCAGCCTGGCCGGGACTAGGAATGAGCAGTTCTTC.

The gene calls are TRBV14 and TRBJ1-1; D not certain. V lost 1 base to trimming and J lost 1 base, with 4 bases between them. Germline V lookup: CDR1 SGHDN, CDR2 FVKESK. This CDR3 has 13 amino acids. The CDR3 DNA is TGTGCCAGCAGCCAAGGTCGGAACACTGAAGCTTTCTTT. Protein: CASSQGRNTEAFF.

The chain has TRBV28 and TRBJ1-1; D not certain. Germline V gene lookup returns CDR1 MDHEN and CDR2 SYDVKM. The V gene lost 3 bases and the J gene lost 1 base, with 3 bases spanning the gap. This CDR3 region has 12 residues. CDR3 residues: CASSFKNTEAFF. In DNA, the CDR3 is TGTGCCAGCAGTTTTAAGAACACTGAAGCTTTCTTT. Based on the CDR3 plus reference TRBV28 and TRBJ1-1, the full variable domain is DVKVTQSSRYLVKRTGEKVFLECVQDMDHENMFWYRQDPGLGLRLIYFSYDVKMKEKGDIPEGYSVSREKKERFSLILESASTNQTSMYLCASSFKNTEAFFGQGTRLTVV.

There are a few counts of this clone. The chain joins TRBV11-3 to TRBJ1-1; D is uncertain. This CDR3 spans 14 amino acids. Trimming removed 5 bases at V and 4 bases at J, with 14 bases between. The germline CDR1 and CDR2 sequences are SGHNT and YENEEA. CDR3 coding DNA: TGTGCCAGCAGCCCCCGGGCGGAGGGCACTGAAGCTTTCTTT. It specifies CASSPRAEGTEAFF.

The sample holds one count of this clone. V and J are TRBV7-2 and TRBJ2-3; TRBD2 might be the D (6 bases). CDR1 is SGHTA and CDR2 is FQGNSA in the germline V gene. Trimming took 4 bases from V and 0 from J, leaving 11 bases between them. CDR3 length equals 15 residues. CDR3 sequence reads: CASSSPGVSTDTQYF. The DNA of the CDR3 is TGTGCCAGCAGCTCGCCGGGAGTTAGCACAGATACGCAGTATTTT.

This clone was picked up a small number of times. V and J are TRBV27 and TRBJ1-1; D gene ambiguous. Deletions cut 3 bases from V and 0 bases from J, with 14 bases between. Germline CDR1 MNHEY, CDR2 SMNVEV (reference sequence). This CDR3 region has 16 residues. The CDR3 reads CASSFLSDGMNTEAFF. DNA for the CDR3: TGTGCCAGCAGTTTTTTAAGTGACGGGATGAACACTGAAGCTTTCTTT.

This chain links TRBV28 with TRBJ2-1, with 11 positions matching TRBD2. V lost 8 bases and J lost 5; bases outside the gene matches: 8. Germline V gene lookup returns CDR1 MDHEN and CDR2 SYDVKM. This CDR3 contains 15 residues. The CDR3: CASSKSSGGNNEQFF. The CDR3, as DNA: TGTGCCAGCTCTAAGTCTAGCGGGGGGAACAATGAGCAGTTCTTC.

The CDR3 DNA reads as TGTGCCAGCGCTCCTTACAGGGCCGACGAGCAGTACTTC. Encoded protein: CASAPYRADEQYF. The chain links TRBV5-8 to TRBJ2-7; D is possibly TRBD1 (6 bases). The V gene lost 7 bases and the J gene lost 5 bases, with 16 bases spanning the gap. This CDR3 region has 13 residues. CDR1 and CDR2 from the germline V gene are SGHTS and YDEGEE. Variable domain in full (rest from reference TRBV5-8 and TRBJ2-7): EAGVTQSPTHLIKTRGQQATLRCSPISGHTSVYWYQQALGLGLQFLLWYDEGEERNRGNFPPRFSGRQFPNYSSELNVNALELEDSALYLCASAPYRADEQYFGPGTRLTVT.

The J gene is TRBJ1-3, the V gene TRBV11-2, with 7 positions matching TRBD1. The CDR3 is made up of 16 amino acids. After removal of 4 bases from V and 2 bases from J, the junction contained 8 bases not matched to a gene. CDR1 and CDR2 from the germline V gene are SGHAT and FQNNGV. This CDR3 reads CASSYRDSRTGNTIYF. CDR3 DNA sequence: TGTGCCAGCAGCTACCGGGACAGCAGGACTGGAAACACCATATATTTT.

The genes are TRBV2 and TRBJ2-1; TRBD1 might be the D (6 bases). The length of the CDR3 is 13 residues. Trimming removed 6 bases from V and 9 bases from J, with 15 bases in between. Germline loops: CDR1 SNHLY, CDR2 FYNNEI. CDR3 loop: CASRRQDMGEQFF. CDR3 sequence (DNA): TGTGCCAGCAGGCGACAGGATATGGGTGAGCAGTTCTTC. Together with reference TRBV2 and TRBJ2-1, the CDR3 gives the full variable domain: EPEVTQTPSHQVTQMGQEVILRCVPISNHLYFYWYRQILGQKVEFLVSFYNNEISEKSEIFDDQFSVERPDGSNFTLKIRSTKLEDSAMYFCASRRQDMGEQFFGPGTRLTVL.

V and J are TRBV7-9 and TRBJ2-5; D call uncertain. The CDR3 consists of 13 residues. Germline V CDR1 and CDR2: SEHNR, FQNEAQ (reference sequence). The germline V and J ends were trimmed by 5 bases and 6 bases, with 13 bases remaining between them. The CDR3: CASSNYPRKTQYF. CDR3 sequence (DNA): TGTGCCAGCAGCAACTACCCCCGGAAGACCCAGTACTTC.

V is TRBV6-1 and J is TRBJ2-5; TRBD1 aligns across 9 bases. The J call is in doubt because the DNA end fits TRBJ2-7 better. Germline loops: CDR1 MNHNS, CDR2 SASEGT. The length of the CDR3 is 16 residues. CDR3 bases: TGTGCCAGCAGTGACCGGGACAGGGTAAAATCCTACGAGCAGTACTTC. Its translation: CASSDRDRVKSYEQYF.

There are a few counts of this clone. The chain is built from TRBV7-2 and TRBJ1-2; 11 bases match TRBD1. Germline V CDR1 and CDR2: SGHTA, FQGNSA. The J segment lost 5 bases and the V segment lost 5 bases, leaving 7 bases of the junction unmatched. The CDR3 totals 15 residues. The CDR3 reads CASSQAGTGGYGYTF. CDR3 bases: TGTGCCAGCAGCCAAGCAGGGACAGGGGGGTATGGCTACACCTTC.

This clone has a handful of counts. The chain has TRBV7-3 and TRBJ1-2; TRBD1 might be the D (6 bases). This CDR3 is 16 amino acids long. Trimming took 4 bases from V and 8 from J, leaving 23 bases between them. Germline-derived CDR1 and CDR2 are SGHTA and FQGTGA. The CDR3 sequence: CASSSQTISGVGGYTF. The CDR3 DNA reads as TGTGCCAGCAGCTCCCAGACCATATCAGGGGTTGGAGGCTACACCTTC.

The chain is built from TRBV12-5 and TRBJ1-1, with a tentative D call TRBD1 (6 bases). This CDR3 contains 13 residues. The V end was cut by 3 bases, the J end by 4 bases, with 9 bases between. Germline CDR1 LGHNT, CDR2 FRNRAP. CDR3 sequence (DNA): TGTGCTAGTGGTTTACAGGGATTCACTGAAGCTTTCTTT. As protein: CASGLQGFTEAFF.

CDR3 bases: TGTGCCAGCAGTACCCGACACTTCTATGGCTACACCTTC. As protein: CASSTRHFYGYTF. The gene calls are TRBV6-5 and TRBJ1-2; D ambiguous. Germline CDR1 MNHEY, CDR2 SVGAGI. The CDR3 is 13 residues long. Trimming took 5 bases from V and 4 from J, leaving 11 bases between them.

This chain uses TRBV27 with TRBJ1-1; 7 bases match TRBD1. Germline V gives CDR1 MNHEY, CDR2 SMNVEV (reference sequence). The CDR3 is 14 residues long. Trimming at V came to 3 bases and at J to 5 bases, leaving 6 bases not matched to a gene. CDR3 DNA: TGTGCCAGCAGTTTGATAAGGGGGCGGACTGAAGCTTTCTTT. Its protein is CASSLIRGRTEAFF.